This T cell receptor beta chain was recorded in a study of shared clonotypes between healthy human individuals. In the study overall: A couple of female and a few male donors aged 18 to 49 were enrolled.

The study's findings and limits: Genetic and exposure-history diversity was limited by the small donor number.

For this clone: Its antigen is as yet unknown.

Sequencing was performed with immunoSEQ multiplex PCR; in TCRdb, only in-frame clones are kept and a portion is missing. The profile shows hundreds of thousands of clones, approximately 97% of them singletons. Combining CD45RO+ cells with CCR7-negative CD45RA+ TemRA cells gave CD8 memory. This receptor was obtained from a man younger than 45 in good health. Material: memory CD8+ T cells sorted from blood. Specified subset: CD45RO+ cells pooled with CCR7-negative TemRA cells.

As DNA, the CDR3 is TGCGCCAGCAGCTTGGCTGCGGATCCCACCGGGGAGCTGTTTTTT. Translation gives CASSLAADPTGELFF. The rearrangement links TRBV5-1 to TRBJ2-2; D is ambiguous. The CDR3 totals 15 residues. With 0 bases removed from V and 4 bases from J, the gap between germline ends came to 10 bases. In germline, CDR1 is SGHRS, CDR2 YFSETQ.